A selection of T cell receptor beta chains follows, all from one sample in a study of T cell responses to AZD1222 COVID-19 vaccine. TCRdb's copy holds only in-frame clones and misses some; the assay was immunoSEQ multiplex PCR. In the table there are 130,000 to 150,000 clones, approximately 89% of which are singletons. Sample: peripheral blood, taken on day 0 of AZD1222 vaccination. These receptors were taken from an adult in good health. Both conserved end residues are part of each CDR3. D genes are given only for firm matches. The size of a clone is reported for some rows only, either as once, few or many, or as a class for expanded clones.

J: TRBJ1-2; D: .; size: .; V: TRBV7-2; CDR3: CASSLQPGRNGYTF; DNA: TGTGCCAGCAGCCTTCAACCAGGGAGGAATGGCTACACCTTC
J: TRBJ1-1; D: .; size: .; V: TRBV3-1/TRBV3-2; CDR3: CASSQGQPNTEAFF; DNA: TGTGCCAGCAGCCAAGGGCAGCCGAACACTGAAGCTTTCTTT
J: TRBJ2-2; D: TRBD1; size: .; V: TRBV10-3; CDR3: CAIRGDRGRDDNTGELFF; DNA: TGTGCCATCAGGGGGGACAGGGGAAGGGACGATAACACCGGGGAGCTGTTTTTT
J: TRBJ2-5; D: TRBD2; size: .; V: TRBV11-3; CDR3: CASSSGLAGGETQYF; DNA: TGTGCCAGCAGCTCGGGACTAGCGGGGGGAGAGACCCAGTACTTC
J: TRBJ1-2; D: .; size: .; V: TRBV7-3; CDR3: CASSPGRRNYGYTF; DNA: TGTGCCAGCAGCCCCGGTCGTAGGAACTATGGCTACACCTTC
J: TRBJ2-2; D: .; size: .; V: TRBV4-3; CDR3: CASSLQLVGVTGELFF; DNA: TGCGCCAGCAGCCTCCAGTTAGTAGGGGTCACCGGGGAGCTGTTTTTT
J: TRBJ2-2; D: TRBD1; size: .; V: TRBV5-8; CDR3: CASNRDRGTVGLGELFF; DNA: TGTGCCAGCAACCGGGACAGGGGTACGGTTGGACTCGGGGAGCTGTTTTTT
J: TRBJ2-7; D: TRBD1; size: .; V: TRBV18; CDR3: CASSLRTGADSEQYF; DNA: TGTGCCAGCTCACTTCGGACAGGAGCGGACTCCGAGCAGTACTTC
J: TRBJ1-1; D: .; size: few; V: TRBV11-1; CDR3: CASRPPGVSEAFF; DNA: TGTGCCAGCAGGCCCCCCGGGGTATCTGAAGCTTTCTTT
J: TRBJ1-2; D: TRBD1; size: .; V: TRBV25-1; CDR3: CASSDGTGVGHGYTF; DNA: TGTGCCAGCAGTGATGGGACAGGGGTCGGCCATGGCTACACCTTC
J: TRBJ1-2; D: TRBD1; size: .; V: TRBV9; CDR3: CASSDTGTETYYGYTF; DNA: TGTGCCAGCAGCGACACCGGGACAGAGACCTACTATGGCTACACCTTC
J: TRBJ1-1; D: .; size: .; V: TRBV18; CDR3: CASSPNYGQNTEAFF; DNA: TGTGCCAGCTCACCAAATTATGGGCAGAACACTGAAGCTTTCTTT
J: TRBJ1-3; D: .; size: once; V: TRBV27; CDR3: CASSVDGLIGNTIYF; DNA: TGTGCCAGCAGTGTGGACGGCCTAATAGGAAACACCATATATTTT
J: TRBJ1-2; D: TRBD1; size: .; V: TRBV10-3; CDR3: CAIKPSLGQGAHGYTF; DNA: TGTGCCATCAAGCCCTCCCTGGGGCAGGGGGCACATGGCTACACCTTC
J: TRBJ1-1; D: .; size: few; V: TRBV12-5; CDR3: CASGLGNLNTEAFF; DNA: TGTGCTAGTGGTTTGGGGAATCTGAACACTGAAGCTTTCTTT
J: TRBJ1-4; D: TRBD1; size: .; V: TRBV18; CDR3: CASSKGGQHNEKLFF; DNA: TGTGCCAGCTCAAAAGGGGGCCAGCATAATGAAAAACTGTTTTTT
J: TRBJ2-3; D: .; size: .; V: TRBV10-3; CDR3: CAISWGDRTDTQYF; DNA: TGTGCCATCAGTTGGGGAGATCGCACAGATACGCAGTATTTT
J: TRBJ2-7; D: .; size: .; V: TRBV28; CDR3: CASLPSRGLEQYF; DNA: TGTGCCAGCTTACCCTCGAGGGGCCTCGAGCAGTACTTC
J: TRBJ2-6; D: .; size: once; V: TRBV19; CDR3: CASSPPGANVLTF; DNA: TGTGCCAGTAGTCCCCCGGGGGCCAACGTCCTGACTTTC
J: TRBJ1-1; D: TRBD1; size: .; V: TRBV19; CDR3: CASTRQGGNTEAFF; DNA: TGTGCCAGTACCAGACAGGGGGGGAACACTGAAGCTTTCTTT
J: TRBJ2-7; D: .; size: once; V: TRBV16; CDR3: CASSPDRGFYEQYF; DNA: TGTGCCAGCAGCCCCGATAGAGGGTTCTACGAGCAGTACTTC
J: TRBJ1-6; D: .; size: .; V: TRBV30; CDR3: CAWSTLITGSPLHF; DNA: TGTGCCTGGAGCACGCTCATAACCGGTTCACCCCTCCACTTT
J: TRBJ1-2; D: .; size: .; V: TRBV5-1; CDR3: CASSLRDYGYTF; DNA: TGCGCCAGCAGCCTCCGGGACTATGGCTACACCTTC
J: TRBJ1-2; D: TRBD1; size: .; V: TRBV20-1; CDR3: CSASTGGWGYTF; DNA: TGCAGTGCTAGTACAGGGGGATGGGGCTACACCTTC
J: TRBJ1-1; D: .; size: few; V: TRBV5-8; CDR3: CASSLARNTEAFF; DNA: TGTGCCAGCAGCTTGGCCCGGAACACTGAAGCTTTCTTT
J: TRBJ1-6; D: .; size: .; V: TRBV25-1; CDR3: CASKRQLGSPLHF; DNA: TGTGCCAGCAAAAGGCAGCTCGGATCACCCCTCCACTTT
J: TRBJ2-7; D: .; size: .; V: TRBV9; CDR3: CASSREQRKREQYF; DNA: TGTGCCAGCAGCCGCGAGCAGAGAAAACGCGAGCAGTACTTC
J: TRBJ1-1; D: .; size: .; V: TRBV7-9; CDR3: CASSPKWTENTEAFF; DNA: TGTGCCAGCAGCCCCAAATGGACGGAAAACACTGAAGCTTTCTTT
J: TRBJ2-7; D: .; size: .; V: TRBV6-5; CDR3: CASSTFYEQYF; DNA: TGTGCCAGCAGTACTTTCTACGAGCAGTACTTC
J: TRBJ1-2; D: .; size: once; V: TRBV27; CDR3: CASSLRVNYGYTF; DNA: TGTGCCAGCAGTTTAAGAGTTAACTATGGCTACACCTTC
J: TRBJ1-5; D: .; size: .; V: TRBV19; CDR3: CASSIDLVMGYQPQHF; DNA: TGTGCCAGTAGTATAGATCTTGTCATGGGGTATCAGCCCCAGCATTTT
J: TRBJ2-2; D: .; size: .; V: TRBV5-1; CDR3: CASSLEMGTGELFF; DNA: TGCGCCAGCAGCTTGGAGATGGGGACCGGGGAGCTGTTTTTT
J: TRBJ1-5; D: TRBD1; size: .; V: TRBV7-8; CDR3: CASSQRATDRANQPQHF; DNA: TGTGCCAGCAGCCAACGCGCCACCGACAGGGCCAATCAGCCCCAGCATTTT
J: TRBJ2-5; D: TRBD2; size: .; V: TRBV7-3; CDR3: CASSKTSGGTQETQYF; DNA: TGTGCCAGCAGCAAGACTAGCGGGGGCACGCAAGAGACCCAGTACTTC
J: TRBJ1-2; D: TRBD1; size: .; V: TRBV6-1; CDR3: CASSDWGTGPIYGYTF; DNA: TGTGCCAGCAGTGACTGGGGGACAGGTCCAATCTATGGCTACACCTTC
J: TRBJ1-4; D: .; size: .; V: TRBV5-1; CDR3: CASGGDPSEKLFF; DNA: TGCGCCAGCGGCGGGGACCCCAGTGAAAAACTGTTTTTT
J: TRBJ2-7; D: .; size: .; V: TRBV5-5; CDR3: CASSLMTREQYF; DNA: TGTGCCAGCAGCCTCATGACCCGAGAGCAGTACTTC
J: TRBJ2-2; D: TRBD2; size: .; V: TRBV2; CDR3: CASTPGVAGTGAGELFF; DNA: TGTGCCAGCACCCCCGGAGTAGCGGGGACTGGGGCCGGGGAGCTGTTTTTT
J: TRBJ1-3; D: .; size: .; V: TRBV6-5; CDR3: CASSYAASGNTIYF; DNA: TGTGCCAGCAGTTATGCGGCCTCTGGAAACACCATATATTTT
J: TRBJ1-2; D: TRBD1; size: .; V: TRBV4-3; CDR3: CASSQFGQGADYGYTF; DNA: TGCGCCAGCAGCCAATTTGGACAGGGGGCTGACTATGGCTACACCTTC
J: TRBJ1-1; D: .; size: .; V: TRBV6-5; CDR3: CASSYLGVSTEAFF; DNA: TGTGCCAGCAGTTACCTAGGAGTGAGCACTGAAGCTTTCTTT
J: TRBJ1-1; D: TRBD1; size: .; V: TRBV11-2; CDR3: CASSLDRGHHVF; DNA: TGTGCCAGCAGCTTAGATAGGGGGCACCACGTCTTT
J: TRBJ1-3; D: .; size: .; V: TRBV7-2; CDR3: CASSLGGTQGSGNTIYF; DNA: TGTGCCAGCAGCTTAGGGGGGACACAGGGTTCTGGAAACACCATATATTTT
J: TRBJ2-1; D: .; size: .; V: TRBV29-1; CDR3: CSVPQQDTDHNEQFF; DNA: TGCAGCGTTCCCCAGCAGGATACGGACCACAATGAGCAGTTCTTC
J: TRBJ2-3; D: .; size: .; V: TRBV6-4; CDR3: CASSDRGARTDTQYF; DNA: TGTGCCAGCAGTGACCGGGGGGCCCGCACAGATACGCAGTATTTT
J: TRBJ1-2; D: .; size: .; V: TRBV7-3; CDR3: CASSLNAGSYGYTF; DNA: TGTGCCAGCAGCTTAAATGCAGGCTCCTATGGCTACACCTTC
J: TRBJ2-7; D: .; size: once; V: TRBV5-5; CDR3: CASSWSSYEQYF; DNA: TGTGCCAGCAGCTGGAGCTCCTACGAGCAGTACTTC